Given below is one T cell receptor (beta chain) in context. As yet, its antigen is unknown. This entry is derived from a study of cytomegalovirus exposure and HLA in healthy donors. Unrecorded immune exposure was likely among donors, who were nominally healthy when sampled. CDR1 and CDR2 (germline): SGHNT, YENEEA. This CDR3 contains 14 residues. Trimming removed 5 bases from V and 2 bases from J; junction bases left unmatched: 5. PCR amplification relied on 60 Vbeta primers (plus 13 Jbeta primers). Method: immunoSEQ multiplex PCR; TCRdb's copy keeps in-frame clones and lacks some. In the table there are about 200,000 clones, 60% to 80% of which are singletons. Study findings and constraints: Later analysis reportedly placed an Asian-associated ancestry cluster below the roughly 680-donor mean in N-insertions. There were several of the most significant clusters that appeared linked to common viral pathogens in a later analysis.

The source is a man between 18 and 35 years old in good health and CMV-seronegative. Sequenced sample: PBMCs. The chain has TRBV11-3 and TRBJ1-2, with 7 bases fitting TRBD1. The CDR3, as DNA: TGTGCCAGCAGCGTCAACAGGGGAAACTATGGCTACACCTTC. Translating gives CASSVNRGNYGYTF.